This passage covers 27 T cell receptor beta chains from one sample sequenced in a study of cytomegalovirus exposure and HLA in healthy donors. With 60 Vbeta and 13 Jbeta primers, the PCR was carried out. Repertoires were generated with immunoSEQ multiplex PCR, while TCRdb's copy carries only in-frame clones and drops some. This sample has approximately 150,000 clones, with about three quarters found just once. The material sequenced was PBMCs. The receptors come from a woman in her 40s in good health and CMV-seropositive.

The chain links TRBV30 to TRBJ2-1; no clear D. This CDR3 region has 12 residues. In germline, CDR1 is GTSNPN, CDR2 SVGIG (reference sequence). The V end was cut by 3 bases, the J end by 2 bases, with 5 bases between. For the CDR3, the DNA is TGTGCCTGGAGGAGGACCTACAATGAGCAGTTCTTC. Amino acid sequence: CAWRRTYNEQFF.

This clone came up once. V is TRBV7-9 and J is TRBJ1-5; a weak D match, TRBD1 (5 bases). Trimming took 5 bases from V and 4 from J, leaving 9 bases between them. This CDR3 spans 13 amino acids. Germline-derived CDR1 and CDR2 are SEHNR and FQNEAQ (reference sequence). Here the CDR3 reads CASSKQENQPQHF. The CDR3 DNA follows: TGTGCCAGCAGCAAACAGGAGAATCAGCCCCAGCATTTT.

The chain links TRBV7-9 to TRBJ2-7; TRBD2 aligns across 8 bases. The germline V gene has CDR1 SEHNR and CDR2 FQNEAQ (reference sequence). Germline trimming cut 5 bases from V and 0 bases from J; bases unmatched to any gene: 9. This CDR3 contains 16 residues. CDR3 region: CASSPGLGRASYEQYF. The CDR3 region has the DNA TGTGCCAGCAGCCCAGGCCTCGGGAGGGCCTCCTACGAGCAGTACTTC.

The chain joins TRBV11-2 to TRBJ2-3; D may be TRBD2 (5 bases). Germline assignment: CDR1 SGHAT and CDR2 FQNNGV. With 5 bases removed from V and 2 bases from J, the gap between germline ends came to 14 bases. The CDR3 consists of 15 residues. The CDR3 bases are TGTGCCAGCAGCCAGCCCCGGGGAATCACAGATACGCAGTATTTT. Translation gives CASSQPRGITDTQYF.

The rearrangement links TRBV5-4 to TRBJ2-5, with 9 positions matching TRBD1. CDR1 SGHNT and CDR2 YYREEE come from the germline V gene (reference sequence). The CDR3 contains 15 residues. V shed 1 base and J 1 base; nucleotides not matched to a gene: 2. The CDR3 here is CASSLWDRVQETQYF. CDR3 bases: TGTGCCAGCAGCTTGTGGGACAGGGTCCAAGAGACCCAGTACTTC.

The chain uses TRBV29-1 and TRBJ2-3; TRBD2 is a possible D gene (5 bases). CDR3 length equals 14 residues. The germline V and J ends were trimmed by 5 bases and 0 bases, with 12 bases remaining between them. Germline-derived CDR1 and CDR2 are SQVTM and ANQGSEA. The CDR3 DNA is TGCAGCGTTCGATTGACTACCAGCACAGATACGCAGTATTTT. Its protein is CSVRLTTSTDTQYF.

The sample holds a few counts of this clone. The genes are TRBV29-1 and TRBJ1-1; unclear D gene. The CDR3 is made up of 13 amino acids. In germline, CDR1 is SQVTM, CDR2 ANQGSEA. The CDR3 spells CTVKRILDTEAFF. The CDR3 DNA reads TGCACCGTCAAGAGGATTTTGGACACTGAAGCTTTCTTT.

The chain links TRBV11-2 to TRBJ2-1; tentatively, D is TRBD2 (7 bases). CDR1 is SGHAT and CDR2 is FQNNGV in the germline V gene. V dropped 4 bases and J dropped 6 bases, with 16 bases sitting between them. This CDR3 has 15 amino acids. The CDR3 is CASSSPRGPGNEQFF. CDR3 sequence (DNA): TGTGCCAGCAGCTCCCCGCGGGGGCCGGGCAATGAGCAGTTCTTC.

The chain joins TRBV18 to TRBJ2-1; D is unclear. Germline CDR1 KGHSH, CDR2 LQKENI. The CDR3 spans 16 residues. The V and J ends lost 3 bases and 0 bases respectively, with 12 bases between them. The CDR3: CASSPSLAGSYNEQFF. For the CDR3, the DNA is TGTGCCAGCTCACCGTCTCTCGCCGGCTCCTACAATGAGCAGTTCTTC.

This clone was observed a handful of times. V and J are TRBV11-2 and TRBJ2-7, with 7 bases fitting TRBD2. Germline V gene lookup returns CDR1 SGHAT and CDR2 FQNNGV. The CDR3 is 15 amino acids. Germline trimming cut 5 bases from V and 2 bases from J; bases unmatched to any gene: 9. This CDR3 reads CASSETPAGPYEQYF. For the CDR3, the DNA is TGTGCCAGCAGCGAGACCCCAGCGGGGCCCTACGAGCAGTACTTC.

The CDR3 nucleotides are TGTGCCAGCAGGTCTCGACTAGCGGGGTTTTTATACGAGCAGTACTTC. Its translation: CASRSRLAGFLYEQYF. The V gene is TRBV5-6, the J gene TRBJ2-7; 11 nucleotides align to TRBD2. Germline lookup yields CDR1 SGHDT and CDR2 YYEEEE. CDR3 length: 16 residues. V trimming: 5 bases; J trimming: 4 bases; junction bases outside the gene matches: 11.

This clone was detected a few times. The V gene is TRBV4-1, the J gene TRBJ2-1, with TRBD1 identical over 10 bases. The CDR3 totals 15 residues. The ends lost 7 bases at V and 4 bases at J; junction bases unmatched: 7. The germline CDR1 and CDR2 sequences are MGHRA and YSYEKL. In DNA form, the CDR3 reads TGCGCCAGCAAGAGGGACAGGGGTGAATACAATGAGCAGTTCTTC. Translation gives CASKRDRGEYNEQFF.

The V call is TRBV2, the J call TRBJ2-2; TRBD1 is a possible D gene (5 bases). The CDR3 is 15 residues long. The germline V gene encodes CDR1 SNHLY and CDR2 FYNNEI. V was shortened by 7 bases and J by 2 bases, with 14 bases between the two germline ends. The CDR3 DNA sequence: TGTGCCAGCACTCGAGACAGACATAACACCGGGGAGCTGTTTTTT. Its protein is CASTRDRHNTGELFF.

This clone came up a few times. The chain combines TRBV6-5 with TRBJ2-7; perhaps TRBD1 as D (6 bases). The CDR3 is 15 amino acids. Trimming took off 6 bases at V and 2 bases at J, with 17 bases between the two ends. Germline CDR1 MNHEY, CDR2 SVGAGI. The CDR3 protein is CASRTPSRGTYEQYF. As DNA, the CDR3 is TGTGCCAGCAGGACCCCCTCTAGGGGGACCTACGAGCAGTACTTC.

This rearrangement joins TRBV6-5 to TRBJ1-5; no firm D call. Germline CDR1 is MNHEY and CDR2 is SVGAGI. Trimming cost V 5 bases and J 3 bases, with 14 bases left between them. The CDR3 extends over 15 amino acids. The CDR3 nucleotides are TGTGCCAGCAGTCGAAGTGGACTTACCAATCAGCCCCAGCATTTT. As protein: CASSRSGLTNQPQHF.

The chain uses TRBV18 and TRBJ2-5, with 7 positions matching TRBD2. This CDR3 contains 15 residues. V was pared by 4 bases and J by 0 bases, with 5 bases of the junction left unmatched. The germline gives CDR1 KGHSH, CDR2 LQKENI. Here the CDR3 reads CASSRGGRYQETQYF. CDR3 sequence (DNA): TGTGCCAGCTCACGGGGAGGGCGGTACCAAGAGACCCAGTACTTC. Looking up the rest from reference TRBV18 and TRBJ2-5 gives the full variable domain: NAGVMQNPRHLVRRRGQEARLRCSPMKGHSHVYWYRQLPEEGLKFMVYLQKENIIDESGMPKERFSAEFPKEGPSILRIQQVVRGDSAAYFCASSRGGRYQETQYFGPGTRLLVL.

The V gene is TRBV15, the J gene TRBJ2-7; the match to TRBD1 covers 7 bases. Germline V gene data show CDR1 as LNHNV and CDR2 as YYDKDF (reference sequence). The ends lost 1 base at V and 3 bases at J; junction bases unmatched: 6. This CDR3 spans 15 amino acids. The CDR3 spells CATSRGQGPHYEQYF. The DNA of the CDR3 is TGTGCCACCAGCAGAGGACAGGGCCCCCACTACGAGCAGTACTTC.

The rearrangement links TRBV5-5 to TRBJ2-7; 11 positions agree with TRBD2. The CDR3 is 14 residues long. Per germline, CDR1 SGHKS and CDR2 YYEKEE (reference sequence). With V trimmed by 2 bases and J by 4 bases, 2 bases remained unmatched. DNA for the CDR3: TGTGCCAGCAGCTTCTCTAGCGGGGGGTACGAGCAGTACTTC. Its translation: CASSFSSGGYEQYF.

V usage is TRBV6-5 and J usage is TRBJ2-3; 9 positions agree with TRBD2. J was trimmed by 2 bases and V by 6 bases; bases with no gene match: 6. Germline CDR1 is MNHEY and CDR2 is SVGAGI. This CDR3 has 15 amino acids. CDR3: CASSPRLAATDTQYF. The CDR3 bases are TGTGCCAGCAGCCCGAGACTAGCGGCCACAGATACGCAGTATTTT.

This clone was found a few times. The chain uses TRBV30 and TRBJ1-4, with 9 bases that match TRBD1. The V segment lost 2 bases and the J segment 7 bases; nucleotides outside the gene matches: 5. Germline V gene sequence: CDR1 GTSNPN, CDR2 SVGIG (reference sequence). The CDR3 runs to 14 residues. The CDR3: CAWSTGTGTEKLFF. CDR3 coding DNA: TGTGCCTGGAGTACCGGGACAGGGACTGAAAAACTGTTTTTT.

The CDR3 DNA is TGTGCCAGCAGCTTAGATCCCCCGTTGGAAGCTTTCTTT. This encodes CASSLDPPLEAFF. The chain uses TRBV7-2 and TRBJ1-1; D is undetermined. CDR3 length: 13 residues. In germline, CDR1 is SGHTA, CDR2 FQGNSA. The V and J ends lost 1 base and 8 bases respectively, with 11 bases between them.

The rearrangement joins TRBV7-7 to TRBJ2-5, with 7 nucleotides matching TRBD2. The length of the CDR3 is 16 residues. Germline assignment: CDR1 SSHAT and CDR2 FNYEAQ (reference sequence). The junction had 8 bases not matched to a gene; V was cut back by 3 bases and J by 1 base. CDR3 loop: CASSLGGSVGQETQYF. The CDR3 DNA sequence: TGTGCCAGCAGCTTGGGGGGGTCGGTGGGCCAAGAGACCCAGTACTTC.

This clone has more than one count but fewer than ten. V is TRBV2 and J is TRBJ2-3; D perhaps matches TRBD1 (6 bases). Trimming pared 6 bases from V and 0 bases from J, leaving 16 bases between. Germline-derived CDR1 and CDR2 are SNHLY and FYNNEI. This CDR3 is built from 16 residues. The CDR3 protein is CASSSILGASTDTQYF. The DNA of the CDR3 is TGTGCCAGCAGCTCCATCCTGGGGGCCAGCACAGATACGCAGTATTTT.

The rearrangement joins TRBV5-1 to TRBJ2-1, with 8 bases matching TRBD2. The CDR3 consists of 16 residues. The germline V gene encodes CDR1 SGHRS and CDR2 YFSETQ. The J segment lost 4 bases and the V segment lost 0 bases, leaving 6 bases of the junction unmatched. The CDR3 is CASSLDRGGGYNEQFF. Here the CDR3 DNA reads TGCGCCAGCAGCTTGGATCGGGGGGGTGGATACAATGAGCAGTTCTTC. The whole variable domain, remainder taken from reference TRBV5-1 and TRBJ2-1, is KAGVTQTPRYLIKTRGQQVTLSCSPISGHRSVSWYQQTPGQGLQFLFEYFSETQRNKGNFPGRFSGRQFSNSRSEMNVSTLELGDSALYLCASSLDRGGGYNEQFFGPGTRLTVL.

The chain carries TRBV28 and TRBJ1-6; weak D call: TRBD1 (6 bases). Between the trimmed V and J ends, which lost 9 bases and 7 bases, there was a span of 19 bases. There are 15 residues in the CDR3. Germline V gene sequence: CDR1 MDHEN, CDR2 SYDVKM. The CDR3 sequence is CASRTQGIDNSPLHF. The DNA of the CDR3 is TGTGCCAGTAGGACACAGGGAATTGACAATTCACCCCTCCACTTT.

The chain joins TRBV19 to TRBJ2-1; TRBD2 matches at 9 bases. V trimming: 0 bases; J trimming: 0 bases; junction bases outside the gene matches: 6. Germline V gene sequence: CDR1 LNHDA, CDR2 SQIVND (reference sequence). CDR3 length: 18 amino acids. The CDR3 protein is CASSIEPLAGSSYNEQFF. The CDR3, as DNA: TGTGCCAGTAGTATAGAGCCACTAGCGGGCAGCTCCTACAATGAGCAGTTCTTC.

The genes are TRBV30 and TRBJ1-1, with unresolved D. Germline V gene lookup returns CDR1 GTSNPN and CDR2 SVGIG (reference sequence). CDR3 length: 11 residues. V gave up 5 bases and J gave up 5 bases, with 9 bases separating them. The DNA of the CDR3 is TGTGCCTGGGCGGAAGAGACTGAAGCTTTCTTT. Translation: CAWAEETEAFF. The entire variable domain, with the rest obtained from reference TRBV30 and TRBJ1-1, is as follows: SQTIHQWPATLVQPVGSPLSLECTVEGTSNPNLYWYRQAAGRGLQLLFYSVGIGQISSEVPQNLSASRPQDRQFILSSKKLLLSDSGFYLCAWAEETEAFFGQGTRLTVV.